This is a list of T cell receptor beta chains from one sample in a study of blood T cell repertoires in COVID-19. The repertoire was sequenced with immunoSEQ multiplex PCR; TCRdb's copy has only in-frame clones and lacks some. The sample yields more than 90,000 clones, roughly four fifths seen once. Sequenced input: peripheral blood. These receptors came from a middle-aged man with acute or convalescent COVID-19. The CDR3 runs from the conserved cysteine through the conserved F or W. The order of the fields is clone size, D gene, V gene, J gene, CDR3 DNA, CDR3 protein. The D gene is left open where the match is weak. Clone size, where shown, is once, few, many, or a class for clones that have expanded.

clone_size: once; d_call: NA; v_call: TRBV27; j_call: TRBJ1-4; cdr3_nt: TGTGCCAGCAGTTACCAAGGACAGTTAGAACTGTTTTTT; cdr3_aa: CASSYQGQLELFF
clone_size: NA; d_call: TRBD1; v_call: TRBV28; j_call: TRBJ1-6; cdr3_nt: TGTGCCAGCAGAATAGACAGGGGGCAAAATTCACCCCTCCACTTT; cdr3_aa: CASRIDRGQNSPLHF
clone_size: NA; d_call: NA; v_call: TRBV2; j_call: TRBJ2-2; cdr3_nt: TGTGCCAGTTGTTGGCTAGCAGGGGACACCGGGGAGCTGTTTTTT; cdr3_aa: CASCWLAGDTGELFF
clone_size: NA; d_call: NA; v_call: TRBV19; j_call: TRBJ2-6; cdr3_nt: TGTGCCAGTAGTATCCCCCGGGGTACATCTGGGGCCAACGTCCTGACTTTC; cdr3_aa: CASSIPRGTSGANVLTF
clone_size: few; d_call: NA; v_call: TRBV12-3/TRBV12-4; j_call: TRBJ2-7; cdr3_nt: TGTGCCAGCAGTTCCCAACAGGGCTCCGAGCAGTACTTC; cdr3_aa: CASSSQQGSEQYF
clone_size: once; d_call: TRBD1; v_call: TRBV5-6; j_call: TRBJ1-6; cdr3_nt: TGTGCCAGCAGCTCCTTAGACAGGGGTGGTTTGGACTCACCCCTCCACTTT; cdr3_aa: CASSSLDRGGLDSPLHF
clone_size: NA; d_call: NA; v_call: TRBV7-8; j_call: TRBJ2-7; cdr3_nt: TGTGCCAGCAGATCGGGGGTGGGGAGCACCTCCTACGAGCAGTACTTC; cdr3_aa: CASRSGVGSTSYEQYF
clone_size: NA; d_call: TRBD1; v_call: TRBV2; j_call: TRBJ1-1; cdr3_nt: TGTGCCAGCACCCTGGACAGGGTGGGGAATGAAGCTTTCTTT; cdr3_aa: CASTLDRVGNEAFF
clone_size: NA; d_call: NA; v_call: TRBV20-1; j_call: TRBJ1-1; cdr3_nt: TGCAGTGCTAGGCAGTTGACTGAAGCTTTCTTT; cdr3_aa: CSARQLTEAFF
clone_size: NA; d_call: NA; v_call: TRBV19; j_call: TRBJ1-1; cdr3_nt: TGTGCCAGTAAAGGGGGGGAACCCGAAGCTTTCTTT; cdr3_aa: CASKGGEPEAFF
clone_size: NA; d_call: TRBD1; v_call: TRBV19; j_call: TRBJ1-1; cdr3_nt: TGTGCCAGTAGTCTTAGACAGGGTAATGAAGCTTTCTTT; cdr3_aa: CASSLRQGNEAFF
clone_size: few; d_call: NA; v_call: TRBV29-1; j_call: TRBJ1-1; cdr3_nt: TGCAGCGTCACAGGGATCGGGACTGAAGCTTTCTTT; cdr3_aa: CSVTGIGTEAFF
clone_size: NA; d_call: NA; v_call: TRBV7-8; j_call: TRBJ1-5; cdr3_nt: TGTGCCAGCAGCAGCCGGGACAACAATCAGCCCCAGCATTTT; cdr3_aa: CASSSRDNNQPQHF
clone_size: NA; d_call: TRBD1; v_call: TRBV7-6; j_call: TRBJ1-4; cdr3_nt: TGTGCCAGCAGCTTCCGAAGGCAGGGGGCGATTACGGAAAAACTGTTTTTT; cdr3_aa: CASSFRRQGAITEKLFF
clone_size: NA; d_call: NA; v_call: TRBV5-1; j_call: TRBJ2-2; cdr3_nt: TGCGCCAGCAATGGCGGATCGAACACCGGGGAGCTGTTTTTT; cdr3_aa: CASNGGSNTGELFF
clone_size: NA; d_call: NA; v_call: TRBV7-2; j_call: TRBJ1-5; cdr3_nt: TGTGCCAGCAGCGCAGCGCCCGAAACCTATAGCAATCAGCCCCAGCATTTT; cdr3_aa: CASSAAPETYSNQPQHF
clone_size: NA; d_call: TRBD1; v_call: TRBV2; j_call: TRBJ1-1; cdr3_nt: TGTGCCAGCAGCGATATGGACAGGGGCACTGAAGCTTTCTTT; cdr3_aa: CASSDMDRGTEAFF
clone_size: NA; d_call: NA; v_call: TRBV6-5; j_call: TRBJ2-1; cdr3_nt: TGTGCCAGCAGTTACGTGGCAGGGGCCATCAATGAGCAGTTCTTC; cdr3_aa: CASSYVAGAINEQFF
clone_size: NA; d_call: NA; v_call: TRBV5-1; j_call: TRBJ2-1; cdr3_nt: TGCGCCAGCAGCCCGGACTACCCCCTGAATGAGCAGTTCTTC; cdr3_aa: CASSPDYPLNEQFF
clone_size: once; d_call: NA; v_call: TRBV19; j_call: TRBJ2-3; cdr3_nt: TGTGCCAGTAGTCCATCAGGGTTAACAGATACGCAGTATTTT; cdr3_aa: CASSPSGLTDTQYF
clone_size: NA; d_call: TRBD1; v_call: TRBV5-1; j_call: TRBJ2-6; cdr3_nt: TGCGCCAGCAGCTTGGTAGGGGGCGAATTCCTGACTTTC; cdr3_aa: CASSLVGGEFLTF
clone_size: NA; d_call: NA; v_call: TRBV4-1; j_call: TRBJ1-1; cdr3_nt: TGCGCCCGCAGTCGACCCCTCTTAGGGGCTGAAGCTTTCTTT; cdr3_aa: CARSRPLLGAEAFF
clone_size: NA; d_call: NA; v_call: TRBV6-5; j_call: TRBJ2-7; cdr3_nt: TGTGCCAGCAGGGGTGGCGGGGCAACCTACGAGCAGTACTTC; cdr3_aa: CASRGGGATYEQYF
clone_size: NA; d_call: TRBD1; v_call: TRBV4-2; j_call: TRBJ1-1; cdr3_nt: TGTGCCAGCAGCCAAGAGTCAGGGGGCGACACTGAAGCTTTCTTT; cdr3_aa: CASSQESGGDTEAFF
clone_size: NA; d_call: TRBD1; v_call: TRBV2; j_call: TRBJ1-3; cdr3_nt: TGTGCCAGCAGTACAGGGGCTGGAAACACCATATATTTT; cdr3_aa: CASSTGAGNTIYF
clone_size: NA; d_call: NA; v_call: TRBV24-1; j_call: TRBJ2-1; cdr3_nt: TGTGCCACCAGTGAGGCGGTTACCTACAATGAGCAGTTCTTC; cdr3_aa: CATSEAVTYNEQFF
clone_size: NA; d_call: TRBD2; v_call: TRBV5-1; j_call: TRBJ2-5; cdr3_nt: TGCGCCAGCAGCTTGGAGGGCACCCTAGCGGGAGCGGAGACCCAGTACTTC; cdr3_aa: CASSLEGTLAGAETQYF
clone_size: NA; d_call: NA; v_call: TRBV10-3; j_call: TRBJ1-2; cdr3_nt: TGTGCCATCAGTGAGTCTCAAGATTGGGGCGCAGATGGCTACACCTTC; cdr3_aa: CAISESQDWGADGYTF
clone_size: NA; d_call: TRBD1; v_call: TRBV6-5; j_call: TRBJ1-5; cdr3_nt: TGTGCCAGCAGTCCACAGGGGGCTGGGAATCAGCCCCAGCATTTT; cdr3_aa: CASSPQGAGNQPQHF
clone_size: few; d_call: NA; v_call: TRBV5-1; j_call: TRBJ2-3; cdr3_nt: TGCGCCAGCAGCTTAGGCGGGACGACTAGCACAGATACGCAGTATTTT; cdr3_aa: CASSLGGTTSTDTQYF
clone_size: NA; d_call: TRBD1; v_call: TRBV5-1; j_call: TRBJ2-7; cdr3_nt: TGCGCCAGCAGCCTATTGACAGGGCCTTACGAGCAGTACTTC; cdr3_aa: CASSLLTGPYEQYF
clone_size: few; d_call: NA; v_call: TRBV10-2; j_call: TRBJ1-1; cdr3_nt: TGCGCCAGCAGTGAGGCTGGACAGAAACTGAACACTGAAGCTTTCTTT; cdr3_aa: CASSEAGQKLNTEAFF
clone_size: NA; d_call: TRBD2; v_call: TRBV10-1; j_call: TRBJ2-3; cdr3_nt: TGCGCCAGCAGTGAGTCGATTGGACTAGCGGGAAACACAGATACGCAGTATTTT; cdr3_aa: CASSESIGLAGNTDTQYF
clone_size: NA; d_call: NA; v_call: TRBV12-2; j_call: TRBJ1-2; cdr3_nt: TGTGCAAGTCGCAACGGGACAGGGGGTTGGTATGGCTACACCTTC; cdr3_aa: CASRNGTGGWYGYTF
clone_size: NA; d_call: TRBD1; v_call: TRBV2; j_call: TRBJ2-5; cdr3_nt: TGTGCCAGCAGTGAAGCGCCCGGACAGGGGGCGTGGGAGACCCAGTACTTC; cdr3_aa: CASSEAPGQGAWETQYF
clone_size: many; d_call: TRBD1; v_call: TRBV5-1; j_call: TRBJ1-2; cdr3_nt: TGCGCCAGCAGCTTGGGGGGACAGGCGTCCTCTTATGGCTACACCTTC; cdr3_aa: CASSLGGQASSYGYTF
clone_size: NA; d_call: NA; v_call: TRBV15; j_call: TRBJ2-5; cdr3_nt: TGTGCCACCAGCACAGGGGGCGGGAGAGGTGAGACCCAGTACTTC; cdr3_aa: CATSTGGGRGETQYF
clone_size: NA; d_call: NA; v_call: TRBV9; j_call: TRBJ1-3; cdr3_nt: TGTGCCAGCAGCGTATCGGGAAACACCATATATTTT; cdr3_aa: CASSVSGNTIYF
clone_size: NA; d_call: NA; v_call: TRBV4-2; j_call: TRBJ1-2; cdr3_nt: TGTGCCAGCAGCCAAGACCCCGACAGGCCTAACTATGGCTACACCTTC; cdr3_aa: CASSQDPDRPNYGYTF
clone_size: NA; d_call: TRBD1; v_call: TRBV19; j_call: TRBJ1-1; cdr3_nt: TGTGCCAGTAACACAGGGGGGGCAGCTTTCTTT; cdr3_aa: CASNTGGAAFF
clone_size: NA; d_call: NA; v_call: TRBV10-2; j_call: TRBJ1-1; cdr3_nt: TGCGCCAGCAGTGATAACAGTGAAGCTTTCTTT; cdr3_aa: CASSDNSEAFF
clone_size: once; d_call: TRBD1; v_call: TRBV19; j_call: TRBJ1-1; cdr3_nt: TGTGCCAGTAGTAACGGACAGGGAAACACTGAAGCTTTCTTT; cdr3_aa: CASSNGQGNTEAFF